What follows are 29 T cell receptor beta chains derived from one specimen sequenced in a study of vaccination and CD4 T cells after COVID-19. The antigens of these receptors remain unknown. Sequenced with the Oncomine TCR Beta short-read assay was DNA taken from cultured CD4+ T cells. MiXCR was run by TCRdb on the PCR reads, yielding one entry per CDR3 protein. The data show around 20,000 distinct CDR3 sequences, with 44% seen just once and 20% to 30% held by the top ten. Treatment reported: 10-day PBMC culture with coronavirus spike peptide pools or control peptides (ViraFEST assay). Sequences were derived from CD4+ T cells from blood, cultured in vitro, sampled before SARS-CoV-2 vaccination. Source of these receptors: a human donor who had recovered from COVID-19.

The rearrangement joins TRBV28 to TRBJ2-2; tentative D call: TRBD1 (6 bases). The CDR3 runs to 13 residues. The germline V gene encodes CDR1 MDHEN and CDR2 SYDVKM. Trimming left V 7 bases short and J 4 bases short, with 10 bases between. This CDR3 reads CASTPTGTGELFF. In nucleotides, the CDR3 is TGTGCCAGCACCCCGACAGGCACCGGGGAGCTGTTTTTT.

This clonotype was found a few times. This chain links TRBV2 with TRBJ1-2; D uncertain. The CDR3 totals 12 residues. Germline lookup yields CDR1 SNHLY and CDR2 FYNNEI. V lost 3 bases, J lost 5 bases, and 7 bases lay in between. The CDR3 bases are TGTGCCAGCAGTGAGCCCCCTTATGGCTACACCTTC. It translates to CASSEPPYGYTF. The complete variable domain, with remaining parts taken from reference TRBV2 and TRBJ1-2, reads EPEVTQTPSHQVTQMGQEVILRCVPISNHLYFYWYRQILGQKVEFLVSFYNNEISEKSEIFDDQFSVERPDGSNFTLKIRSTKLEDSAMYFCASSEPPYGYTFGSGTRLTVV.

V usage is TRBV20-1 and J usage is TRBJ1-4; D may be TRBD1 (5 bases). Germline V gene sequence: CDR1 DFQATT, CDR2 SNEGSKA (reference sequence). This CDR3 is 12 amino acids long. V was trimmed by 5 bases and J by 3 bases, leaving 7 bases between them. The CDR3 is CSAGGSNEKLFF. The CDR3 DNA reads TGCAGTGCTGGGGGATCTAATGAAAAACTGTTTTTT.

The chain couples TRBV28 to TRBJ1-2; D might be TRBD1 (5 bases). The CDR3 loop spans 14 amino acids. V was trimmed by 6 bases and J by 7 bases, leaving 18 bases between them. Germline assignment: CDR1 MDHEN and CDR2 SYDVKM. This chain's CDR3 is CASSWDGLLAGYTF. For the CDR3, the DNA is TGTGCCAGCAGCTGGGACGGACTTCTGGCTGGCTACACCTTC.

The rearrangement links TRBV2 to TRBJ2-5; TRBD1 matches at 8 bases. The ends lost 8 bases at V and 2 bases at J; junction bases unmatched: 10. Germline V lookup: CDR1 SNHLY, CDR2 FYNNEI. The CDR3 sequence is 15 residues long. The CDR3 DNA is TGTGCCAGCCGAGGACAGGGTTCGGGGCAAGAGACCCAGTACTTC. Its translation: CASRGQGSGQETQYF.

This rearrangement joins TRBV7-7 to TRBJ2-1, with TRBD2 identical over 12 bases. The ends lost 0 bases at V and 8 bases at J; junction bases unmatched: 8. The CDR3 runs to 17 residues. Germline V CDR1 and CDR2: SSHAT, FNYEAQ (reference sequence). The CDR3 protein is CASSLAASGRAGDEQFF. Here the CDR3 DNA reads TGTGCCAGCAGCTTAGCGGCTAGCGGGAGGGCGGGAGATGAGCAGTTCTTC.

The chain joins TRBV11-2 to TRBJ1-2; 7 bases align to TRBD1. Germline V gene sequence: CDR1 SGHAT, CDR2 FQNNGV. The CDR3 is 14 residues long. The V and J ends lost 5 bases and 5 bases, in that order; junction bases with no gene match: 8. CDR3 sequence: CASSPSNRGYGYTF. The DNA for the CDR3 is TGTGCCAGCAGCCCCTCGAACAGGGGTTATGGCTACACCTTC.

This clonotype was observed a handful of times. The chain uses TRBV30 and TRBJ1-1, with 7 bases that match TRBD1. Per the germline V gene, CDR1 is GTSNPN and CDR2 is SVGIG (reference sequence). The J segment lost 11 bases and the V segment lost 1 base, leaving 4 bases of the junction unmatched. The CDR3 contains 11 residues. The CDR3 DNA sequence: TGTGCCTGGAGTGGAGGGGGCCAGGCTTTCTTT. Protein sequence: CAWSGGGQAFF.

This clonotype was seen a handful of times. The rearrangement joins TRBV2 to TRBJ2-5; D might be TRBD2 (6 bases). Germline V lookup: CDR1 SNHLY, CDR2 FYNNEI. The CDR3 length is 15 residues. Deletions cut 3 bases from V and 2 bases from J, with 13 bases between. Here the CDR3 reads CASSDSPGVQETQYF. In nucleotides, the CDR3 is TGTGCCAGCAGTGATTCTCCGGGGGTACAAGAGACCCAGTACTTC.

This clonotype was recorded a few times. The genes are TRBV19 and TRBJ1-3; perhaps TRBD1 as D (6 bases). The CDR3 consists of 13 residues. V was clipped by 5 bases and J by 8 bases, with 13 bases between them. The germline CDR1 and CDR2 sequences are LNHDA and SQIVND (reference sequence). CDR3 coding DNA: TGTGCCAGTAGTTTGACCGCAGGGGACACCATATATTTT. Residues: CASSLTAGDTIYF.

V and J are TRBV11-3 and TRBJ1-1, with no clear D. Germline assignment: CDR1 SGHNT and CDR2 YENEEA. V was shortened by 5 bases and J by 0 bases, with 13 bases between the two germline ends. The CDR3 covers 15 residues. CDR3 in amino acids: CASSRPTSMNTEAFF. The CDR3 DNA reads as TGTGCCAGCAGCCGCCCCACTTCTATGAACACTGAAGCTTTCTTT.

The chain employs TRBV18 and TRBJ1-5; 10 bases match TRBD1. CDR3 length: 14 amino acids. The germline gives CDR1 KGHSH, CDR2 LQKENI. After removal of 4 bases from V and 5 bases from J, the junction contained 2 bases not matched to a gene. CDR3: CASSLGTGDQPQHF. CDR3 nucleotide sequence: TGTGCCAGCTCACTCGGGACAGGGGATCAGCCCCAGCATTTT. Complete variable domain (other parts from reference TRBV18 and TRBJ1-5): NAGVMQNPRHLVRRRGQEARLRCSPMKGHSHVYWYRQLPEEGLKFMVYLQKENIIDESGMPKERFSAEFPKEGPSILRIQQVVRGDSAAYFCASSLGTGDQPQHFGDGTRLSIL.

Only one count was recorded for this clonotype. The chain carries TRBV11-2 and TRBJ2-7; possible D gene TRBD2, 6 bases. This CDR3 contains 13 residues. Germline V gene data show CDR1 as SGHAT and CDR2 as FQNNGV. V lost 7 bases, J lost 5 bases, and 15 bases lay in between. The CDR3 protein is CASTMAGGNEQYF. The CDR3 coding sequence is TGTGCCAGCACAATGGCGGGCGGGAACGAGCAGTACTTC.

V usage is TRBV20-1 and J usage is TRBJ2-1, with a possible D match to TRBD2 (5 bases). Germline V gives CDR1 DFQATT, CDR2 SNEGSKA (reference sequence). The CDR3 length is 14 residues. Trimming took 5 bases from V and 1 from J, leaving 12 bases between them. CDR3 DNA sequence: TGCAGTGCTGGGGAGCCGACTTCCTACAATGAGCAGTTCTTC. Encoded protein: CSAGEPTSYNEQFF.

The CDR3 here is CASSYTRGTGGLSDTQYF. The CDR3 bases are TGTGCCAGCAGTTACACGAGAGGGACAGGGGGACTGTCAGATACGCAGTATTTT. This chain joins TRBV6-5 and TRBJ2-3, with 11 bases matching TRBD1. The CDR3 runs 18 residues. The V and J ends lost 2 bases and 4 bases, in that order; junction bases with no gene match: 11. CDR1 is MNHEY, CDR2 SVGAGI, per germline.

This rearrangement joins TRBV7-2 to TRBJ2-5, with D possibly being TRBD1 or TRBD2 (6 bases each). Between the trimmed V and J ends, which lost 5 bases and 5 bases, there was a span of 12 bases. The germline gives CDR1 SGHTA, CDR2 FQGNSA. This CDR3 comprises 13 residues. CDR3 nucleotides: TGTGCCAGCAGCCCCAGGGGAGGCGAGACCCAGTACTTC. It encodes CASSPRGGETQYF.

V usage is TRBV27 and J usage is TRBJ1-1; D possibly corresponds to TRBD1 (6 bases). This CDR3 spans 14 amino acids. V was pared by 6 bases and J by 5 bases, with 16 bases between. Germline lookup yields CDR1 MNHEY and CDR2 SMNVEV (reference sequence). CDR3 residues: CASSRPGGRTEAFF. The DNA for the CDR3 is TGTGCCAGCAGCCGCCCGGGGGGGCGGACTGAAGCTTTCTTT.

This clonotype was counted only a few times. This rearrangement joins TRBV7-3 to TRBJ2-2; D call uncertain. V was clipped by 2 bases and J by 7 bases, with 5 bases between them. The CDR3 extends over 12 amino acids. CDR1 is SGHTA and CDR2 is FQGTGA in the germline V gene. The CDR3: CASSLAGGELFF. DNA for the CDR3: TGTGCCAGCAGCTTAGCAGGCGGGGAGCTGTTTTTT.

J is TRBJ1-2 and V is TRBV24-1; unclear D gene. CDR1 is KGHDR and CDR2 is SFDVKD in the germline V gene. The CDR3 spans 19 residues. V was pared by 4 bases and J by 1 base, with 24 bases between. CDR3 nucleotides: TGTGCCACCAGTGACCCTAAGAGGCACCCCCTCTATTTTAACTATGGCTACACCTTC. Residues: CATSDPKRHPLYFNYGYTF.

The chain is built from TRBV20-1 and TRBJ2-7, with 7 bases identical to TRBD2. The CDR3 covers 14 residues. Germline V CDR1 and CDR2: DFQATT, SNEGSKA (reference sequence). V lost 7 bases, J lost 6 bases, and 15 bases stayed unmatched. The CDR3 region is CSVPSGVLGFEQYF. CDR3 nucleotide sequence: TGCAGTGTTCCCAGCGGGGTCCTAGGGTTCGAGCAGTACTTC.

The chain recombines TRBV28 with TRBJ1-2, with 7 bases aligning to TRBD1. From germline, CDR1 is MDHEN and CDR2 SYDVKM. The length of the CDR3 is 13 residues. The V and J ends lost 6 bases and 4 bases, in that order; junction bases with no gene match: 5. CDR3 bases: TGTGCCAGCAGCCCGGGACAGCCCTATGGCTACACCTTC. As protein: CASSPGQPYGYTF.

This clonotype is labeled as large. The chain carries TRBV27 and TRBJ2-2; D unresolved. V lost 3 bases to trimming and J lost 2 bases, with 10 bases between them. The germline V gene encodes CDR1 MNHEY and CDR2 SMNVEV (reference sequence). The CDR3 totals 15 residues. The CDR3 nucleotides are TGTGCCAGCAGTTTCGTGACCCCAAACACCGGGGAGCTGTTTTTT. Its translation is CASSFVTPNTGELFF.

This clonotype was observed a handful of times. The rearrangement uses TRBV20-1 and TRBJ2-3; 7 bases fit TRBD2. The trim removed 6 bases at V and 4 bases at J, leaving 13 bases unmatched. This CDR3 is built from 15 residues. The germline V gene encodes CDR1 DFQATT and CDR2 SNEGSKA (reference sequence). Written as DNA, the CDR3 is TGCAGTGCCCAGCGGGGCGCAGAGATGTCAGATACGCAGTATTTT. The encoded protein is CSAQRGAEMSDTQYF.

The chain employs TRBV5-4 and TRBJ2-3, with 12 nucleotides matching TRBD2. The CDR3 is 16 residues long. Germline V gives CDR1 SGHNT, CDR2 YYREEE (reference sequence). Germline trimming cut 4 bases from V and 2 bases from J; bases unmatched to any gene: 5. CDR3 amino acids: CASSPRLAGATDTQYF. CDR3 bases: TGTGCCAGCAGCCCGAGACTAGCGGGGGCCACAGATACGCAGTATTTT.

The chain uses TRBV12-3 or TRBV12-4 and TRBJ1-2; 9 nucleotides agree with TRBD1. The CDR3 loop spans 14 amino acids. With 3 bases clipped from V and 4 bases from J, the junction kept 3 bases outside the gene matches. CDR3 sequence: CASSLGQGVYGYTF. The CDR3 DNA follows: TGTGCCAGCAGTTTGGGACAGGGAGTCTATGGCTACACCTTC.

This clonotype was observed a few times. This chain connects TRBV10-3 to TRBJ1-5, with D tentatively TRBD1 (5 bases). The V gene's germline CDR1 is ENHRY and CDR2 SYGVKD. This CDR3 is built from 14 residues. The V end was cut by 2 bases, the J end by 7 bases, with 12 bases between. The CDR3 is CAISERRGRQPQHF. CDR3 DNA sequence: TGTGCCATCAGTGAGCGGAGGGGTCGGCAGCCCCAGCATTTT.

This clonotype was seen a few times. The chain recombines TRBV6-1 with TRBJ1-5, with D uncertain. The CDR3 consists of 13 residues. The V gene's germline CDR1 is MNHNS and CDR2 SASEGT. The V end lost 3 bases, the J end lost 3 bases, and 6 bases lay between the germline ends. The CDR3 bases are TGTGCCAGCAGTGACAGGAACAATCAGCCCCAGCATTTT. Its translation: CASSDRNNQPQHF.

J is TRBJ2-3 and V is TRBV10-3; D perhaps matches TRBD2 (6 bases). The germline CDR1 and CDR2 sequences are ENHRY and SYGVKD. There are 17 residues in the CDR3. With 7 bases removed from V and 0 bases from J, the gap between germline ends came to 20 bases. The CDR3 region has the DNA TGTGCCATCACCCCCCGGGAGCTGAGAGATAGCACAGATACGCAGTATTTT. This encodes CAITPRELRDSTDTQYF.

CDR3 in amino acids: CASRYRRGLEGGYTF. The DNA of the CDR3 is TGTGCCAGCAGATACAGGAGGGGACTTGAGGGTGGCTACACCTTC. J is TRBJ1-2 and V is TRBV6-5; maybe TRBD1 (5 bases). The CDR3 consists of 15 residues. The V end lost 6 bases, the J end lost 7 bases, and 21 bases lay between the germline ends. Germline loops: CDR1 MNHEY, CDR2 SVGAGI.